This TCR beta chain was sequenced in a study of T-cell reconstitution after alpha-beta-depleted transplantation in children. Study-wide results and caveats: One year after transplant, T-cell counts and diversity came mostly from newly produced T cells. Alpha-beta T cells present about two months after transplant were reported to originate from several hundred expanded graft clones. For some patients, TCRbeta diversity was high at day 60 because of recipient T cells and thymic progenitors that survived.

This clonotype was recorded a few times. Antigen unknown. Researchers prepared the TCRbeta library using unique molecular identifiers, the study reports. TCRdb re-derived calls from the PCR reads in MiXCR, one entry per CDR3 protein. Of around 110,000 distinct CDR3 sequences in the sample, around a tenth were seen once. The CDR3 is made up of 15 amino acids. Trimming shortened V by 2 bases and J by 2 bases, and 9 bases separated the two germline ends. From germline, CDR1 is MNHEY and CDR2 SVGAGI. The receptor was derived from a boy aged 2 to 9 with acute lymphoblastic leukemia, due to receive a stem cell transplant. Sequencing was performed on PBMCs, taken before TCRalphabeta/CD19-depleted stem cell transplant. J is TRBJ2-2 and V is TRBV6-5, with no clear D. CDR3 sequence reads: CASSYGWGNTGELFF. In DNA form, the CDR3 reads TGTGCCAGCAGTTACGGTTGGGGAAACACCGGGGAGCTGTTTTTT.